What follows are 7 T cell receptor beta chains derived from one specimen sequenced in a study of cytomegalovirus exposure and HLA in healthy donors. With 60 Vbeta and 13 Jbeta primers, the PCR was carried out. Only in-frame clones appear in the TCRdb table, and some are missing; sequencing was by immunoSEQ multiplex PCR. This sample carries roughly 100,000 clones, more than 70% of them seen once, and the ten largest clones take approximately 2%. The material sequenced was PBMCs. These receptors were collected from a young man in good health and CMV-seronegative.

V is TRBV18 and J is TRBJ2-1; D may be TRBD1 (5 bases). With 5 bases removed from V and 1 base from J, the gap between germline ends came to 18 bases. The CDR3 consists of 17 residues. Germline V lookup: CDR1 KGHSH, CDR2 LQKENI. The CDR3 is CASSSSFSDRSYNEQFF. In nucleotides, the CDR3 is TGTGCCAGCTCATCTTCGTTCTCAGACAGATCCTACAATGAGCAGTTCTTC. Together with reference TRBV18 and TRBJ2-1, the CDR3 gives the full variable domain: NAGVMQNPRHLVRRRGQEARLRCSPMKGHSHVYWYRQLPEEGLKFMVYLQKENIIDESGMPKERFSAEFPKEGPSILRIQQVVRGDSAAYFCASSSSFSDRSYNEQFFGPGTRLTVL.

This sequence joins TRBV5-1 and TRBJ2-2; 12 nucleotides line up with TRBD2. V dropped 3 bases and J dropped 5; count of bases not matched to a gene: 5. In germline, CDR1 is SGHRS, CDR2 YFSETQ. The CDR3 runs 16 residues. The CDR3 spells CASSSRLAGETGELFF. The CDR3 bases are TGCGCCAGCAGCTCCCGACTAGCGGGAGAAACCGGGGAGCTGTTTTTT.

The chain carries TRBV10-1 and TRBJ1-1; a possible D gene is TRBD1 (5 bases). Trimming took 0 bases from V and 4 from J, leaving 6 bases between them. Germline V gene lookup returns CDR1 WNHNN and CDR2 SYGVQD (reference sequence). This CDR3 comprises 13 residues. This CDR3 reads CASSESGRTEAFF. CDR3 bases: TGCGCCAGCAGTGAGTCGGGGCGCACTGAAGCTTTCTTT.

The chain uses TRBV6-1 and TRBJ1-2; 7 nucleotides agree with TRBD1. V dropped 0 bases and J dropped 3; count of bases not matched to a gene: 7. This CDR3 spans 16 amino acids. The germline CDR1 and CDR2 sequences are MNHNS and SASEGT. CDR3 sequence (DNA): TGTGCCAGCAGTGAAGCGCTACAGGGGCGTTACTATGGCTACACCTTC. Translating gives CASSEALQGRYYGYTF.

The chain couples TRBV19 to TRBJ2-1, with 13 bases aligning to TRBD2. From germline, CDR1 is LNHDA and CDR2 SQIVND (reference sequence). V dropped 6 bases and J dropped 8; count of bases not matched to a gene: 7. CDR3 size: 15 residues. The CDR3 DNA is TGTGCCAGTAGCGTGACTAGCGGGAGGCCTCATGAGCAGTTCTTC. This encodes CASSVTSGRPHEQFF. The full variable domain, with the rest looked up from reference TRBV19 and TRBJ2-1, is DGGITQSPKYLFRKEGQNVTLSCEQNLNHDAMYWYRQDPGQGLRLIYYSQIVNDFQKGDIAEGYSVSREKKESFPLTVTSAQKNPTAFYLCASSVTSGRPHEQFFGPGTRLTVL.

V is TRBV25-1 and J is TRBJ2-7; perhaps TRBD2 as D (5 bases). CDR1 MGHDK and CDR2 SYGVNS come from the germline V gene. Trimming took 5 bases from V and 2 from J, leaving 13 bases between them. The CDR3 totals 14 residues. The CDR3 protein is CASSKSSGTYEQYF. CDR3 DNA sequence: TGTGCCAGCAGTAAATCATCGGGAACCTACGAGCAGTACTTC.

This chain joins TRBV9 and TRBJ1-5; 9 bases match TRBD1. The germline V gene encodes CDR1 SGDLS and CDR2 YYNGEE. V lost 3 bases and J lost 3; bases outside the gene matches: 4. The length of the CDR3 is 15 residues. The CDR3 DNA sequence: TGTGCCAGCAGCGGAGGACAGGGGTACAATCAGCCCCAGCATTTT. Encoded protein: CASSGGQGYNQPQHF.